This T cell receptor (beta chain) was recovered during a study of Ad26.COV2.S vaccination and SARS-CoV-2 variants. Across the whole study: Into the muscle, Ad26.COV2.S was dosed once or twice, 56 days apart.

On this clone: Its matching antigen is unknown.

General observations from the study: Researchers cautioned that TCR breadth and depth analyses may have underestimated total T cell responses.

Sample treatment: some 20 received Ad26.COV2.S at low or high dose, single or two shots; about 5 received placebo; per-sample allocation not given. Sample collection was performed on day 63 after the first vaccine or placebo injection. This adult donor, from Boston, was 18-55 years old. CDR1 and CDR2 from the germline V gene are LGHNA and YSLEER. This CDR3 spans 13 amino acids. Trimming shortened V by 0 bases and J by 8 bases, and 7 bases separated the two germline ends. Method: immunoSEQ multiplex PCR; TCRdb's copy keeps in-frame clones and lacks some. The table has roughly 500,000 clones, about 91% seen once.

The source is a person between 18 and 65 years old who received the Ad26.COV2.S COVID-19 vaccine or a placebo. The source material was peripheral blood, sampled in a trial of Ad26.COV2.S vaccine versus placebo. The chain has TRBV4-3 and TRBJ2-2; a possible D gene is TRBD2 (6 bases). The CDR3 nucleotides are TGCGCCAGCAGCCAAGATCTAGCGGGGGAGCTGTTTTTT. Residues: CASSQDLAGELFF.